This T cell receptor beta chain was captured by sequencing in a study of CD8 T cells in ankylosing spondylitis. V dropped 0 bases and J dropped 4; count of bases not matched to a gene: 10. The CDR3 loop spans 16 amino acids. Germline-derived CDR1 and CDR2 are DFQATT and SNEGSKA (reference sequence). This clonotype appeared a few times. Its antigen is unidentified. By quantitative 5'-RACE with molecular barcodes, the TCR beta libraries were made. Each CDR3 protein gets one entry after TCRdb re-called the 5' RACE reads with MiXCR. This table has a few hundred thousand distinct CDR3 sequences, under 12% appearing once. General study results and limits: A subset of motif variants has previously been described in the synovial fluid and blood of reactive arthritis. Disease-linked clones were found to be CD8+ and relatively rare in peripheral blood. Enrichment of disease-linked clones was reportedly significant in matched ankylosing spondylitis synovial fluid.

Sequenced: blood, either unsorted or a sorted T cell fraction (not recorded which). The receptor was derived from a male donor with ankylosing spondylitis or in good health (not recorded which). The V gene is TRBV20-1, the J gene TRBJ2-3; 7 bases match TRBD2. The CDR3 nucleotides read TGCAGTGCTAGAGATATGCGAGCGGGGATCGCAGATACGCAGTATTTT. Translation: CSARDMRAGIADTQYF.